This T cell receptor beta chain originates from a study of T cells after yellow fever vaccination. This clonotype was seen at least ten times. Using its own MiXCR run on the 5' RACE reads, TCRdb lists one record per CDR3 protein. The table has some 300,000 distinct CDR3 sequences, 8.7% seen once; the top ten hold around 3.4%. The sample consisted of CD4+ T cells sorted from PBMCs, taken 5 days after the yellow fever booster vaccination. This sequence originates from a man between 18 and 35 years old who received the YFV17D yellow fever vaccine.

The CDR3 region has the DNA TGTGCCATCAGTGCCAGGGTGGAAGAGACCCAGTACTTC. Its translation: CAISARVEETQYF. V usage is TRBV10-3 and J usage is TRBJ2-5, with D possibly matching TRBD1 (5 bases). Germline loops: CDR1 ENHRY, CDR2 SYGVKD. Trimming stripped 4 bases from V and 3 bases from J, with 9 bases between. The CDR3 loop spans 13 amino acids.